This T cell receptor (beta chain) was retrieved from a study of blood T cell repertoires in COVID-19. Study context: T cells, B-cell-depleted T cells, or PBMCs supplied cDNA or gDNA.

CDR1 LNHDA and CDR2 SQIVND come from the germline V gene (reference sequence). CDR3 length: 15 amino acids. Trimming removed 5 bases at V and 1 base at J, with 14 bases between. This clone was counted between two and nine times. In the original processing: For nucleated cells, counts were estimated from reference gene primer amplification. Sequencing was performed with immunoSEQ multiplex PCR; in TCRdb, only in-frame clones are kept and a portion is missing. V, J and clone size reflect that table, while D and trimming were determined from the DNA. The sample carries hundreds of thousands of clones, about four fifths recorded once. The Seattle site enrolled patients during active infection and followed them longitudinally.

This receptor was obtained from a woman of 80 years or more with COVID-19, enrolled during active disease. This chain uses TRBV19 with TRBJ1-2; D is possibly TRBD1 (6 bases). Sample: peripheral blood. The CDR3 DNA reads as TGTGCCAGTAGTGTACTGACAGGAGTTAACTATGGCTACACCTTC. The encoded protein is CASSVLTGVNYGYTF. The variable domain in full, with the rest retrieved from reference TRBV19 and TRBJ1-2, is DGGITQSPKYLFRKEGQNVTLSCEQNLNHDAMYWYRQDPGQGLRLIYYSQIVNDFQKGDIAEGYSVSREKKESFPLTVTSAQKNPTAFYLCASSVLTGVNYGYTFGSGTRLTVV.